Listed below are T cell receptor beta chains from one sample, sequenced in a study of graft-versus-host responses after intestinal transplantation. Sequenced by immunoSEQ multiplex PCR; TCRdb stores in-frame clones only, minus some. The sample comprises 85,000 to 100,000 clones, approximately 90% of which are singletons, and around 0.17% rests with the top ten. Which antigens these TCRs recognize remains unknown. Here the sequenced sample was unstimulated CD4+ T cells sorted from spleen or lymph node cells, taken before intestinal transplant. The receptors shown here come from a human donor who received an intestinal transplant. Each CDR3 is given with its conserved first and last residue. The D gene is left open where the match is weak. Clone sizes are given selectively: once, few, many, or a class where the clone is expanded.

V	D	J	size	CDR3	DNA
TRBV5-1	TRBD2	TRBJ2-3	.	CASSLVFGGEDTQYF	TGCGCCAGCAGCTTGGTTTTCGGGGGGGAGGATACGCAGTATTTT
TRBV18	.	TRBJ2-3	.	CASSPQSGLWTDTQYF	TGTGCCAGCTCACCACAGTCAGGGCTTTGGACAGATACGCAGTATTTT
TRBV30	.	TRBJ2-7	.	CAWSVDLLDEQYF	TGTGCCTGGAGTGTAGACTTGTTGGACGAGCAGTACTTC
TRBV27	TRBD2	TRBJ2-7	.	CASSPRDGGYYEQYF	TGTGCCAGCAGTCCCAGGGACGGGGGGTACTACGAGCAGTACTTC
TRBV7-9	TRBD1	TRBJ2-7	.	CASSLRTGGYEQYF	TGTGCCAGCAGCTTACGGACAGGGGGCTACGAGCAGTACTTC
TRBV19	.	TRBJ1-6	.	CASSIQPGFYNSPLHF	TGTGCCAGTAGTATACAACCAGGATTTTATAATTCACCCCTCCACTTT
TRBV27	.	TRBJ1-2	.	CASSLYGNGYTF	TGTGCCAGCAGTTTATACGGGAATGGCTACACCTTC
TRBV6-5	.	TRBJ1-5	.	CASSYSSTVSHQPQHF	TGTGCCAGCAGTTACTCGAGTACAGTTTCCCACCAGCCCCAGCATTTT
TRBV7-8	.	TRBJ2-3	.	CASSLIPTPDTDTQYF	TGTGCCAGCAGCTTAATTCCGACTCCTGACACAGATACGCAGTATTTT
TRBV10-1	.	TRBJ2-5	.	CASGPSGQETQYF	TGCGCCAGCGGGCCCTCAGGCCAAGAGACCCAGTACTTC
TRBV5-1	.	TRBJ1-5	once	CASSRSGGGQPQHF	TGCGCCAGCAGCCGTAGCGGGGGAGGTCAGCCCCAGCATTTT
TRBV29-1	TRBD1	TRBJ2-4	.	CSVGPGTAGNIQYF	TGCAGCGTTGGTCCCGGGACAGCCGGAAACATTCAGTACTTC
TRBV7-9	.	TRBJ2-3	.	CASSVNRGNRTDTQYF	TGTGCCAGCAGCGTCAACCGGGGAAATCGTACGGATACGCAGTATTTT